The rows below give T cell receptor beta chains drawn from one sample of a study of blood T cells in healthy people across ages. TCRdb re-derived calls from the 5' RACE reads in MiXCR, one entry per CDR3 protein. The sample lists over 950,000 distinct CDR3 sequences; roughly 50% were seen once. Sequencing was done on a sample of blood. These receptors were taken from a woman aged 60 to 75 in good health. CDR3s include the opening cysteine and the closing phenylalanine or tryptophan. D genes are given only for firm matches. Clone size appears in some rows only: once, few, many, or a class for an expanded clone.

clone size: NA
V gene: TRBV28
D gene: NA
J gene: TRBJ1-1
CDR3 length: 12
CDR3 DNA: TGTGCCAGCAGTTACCGACAGGCCAAAGCTTTCTTT
CDR3 protein: CASSYRQAKAFF

clone size: NA
V gene: TRBV4-3
D gene: NA
J gene: TRBJ1-1
CDR3 length: 15
CDR3 DNA: TGCGCCAGCAGCCAAGACCCCCGTTTCAACACTGAAGCTTTCTTT
CDR3 protein: CASSQDPRFNTEAFF

clone size: NA
V gene: TRBV10-3
D gene: TRBD1
J gene: TRBJ1-6
CDR3 length: 16
CDR3 DNA: TGTGCCATCAGTTCTCCGGGACAGGGCGTCTCTTCACCCCTCCACTTT
CDR3 protein: CAISSPGQGVSSPLHF

clone size: NA
V gene: TRBV7-2
D gene: NA
J gene: TRBJ2-3
CDR3 length: 15
CDR3 DNA: TGTGCCAGCAGCTTAGGGGACTGGGATACAGATACGCAGTATTTT
CDR3 protein: CASSLGDWDTDTQYF

clone size: once
V gene: TRBV5-1
D gene: NA
J gene: TRBJ2-1
CDR3 length: 15
CDR3 DNA: TGCGCCAGCAGCCAGGCGGGACCAGGCTACAATGAGCAGTTCTTC
CDR3 protein: CASSQAGPGYNEQFF

clone size: NA
V gene: TRBV4-3
D gene: TRBD2
J gene: TRBJ2-2
CDR3 length: 15
CDR3 DNA: TGCGCCAGCAGCCACGTTGGGAGGGTGGCCGGGGAGCTGTTTTTT
CDR3 protein: CASSHVGRVAGELFF

clone size: NA
V gene: TRBV5-6
D gene: TRBD2
J gene: TRBJ2-5
CDR3 length: 16
CDR3 DNA: TGTGCCAGCAGCCTTAGGACTAGCGGGCACCAAGAGACCCAGTACTTC
CDR3 protein: CASSLRTSGHQETQYF

clone size: few
V gene: TRBV5-1
D gene: TRBD2
J gene: TRBJ2-7
CDR3 length: 14
CDR3 DNA: TGTGCCAGCAGCTTCTCCGGGACTAGCTACGAGCAGTACTTC
CDR3 protein: CASSFSGTSYEQYF

clone size: NA
V gene: TRBV14
D gene: NA
J gene: TRBJ1-6
CDR3 length: 13
CDR3 DNA: TGTGCCAGCAGCCAAAGGTTTGATTCACCCCTCCACTTT
CDR3 protein: CASSQRFDSPLHF

clone size: few
V gene: TRBV29-1
D gene: NA
J gene: TRBJ2-1
CDR3 length: 10
CDR3 DNA: TGCAGCGTTGTTAGTTATGAGCAGTTCTTC
CDR3 protein: CSVVSYEQFF

clone size: NA
V gene: TRBV20-1
D gene: NA
J gene: TRBJ2-7
CDR3 length: 13
CDR3 DNA: TGCAGTGCTAGAGATGCTAACTCCTACGAGCAGTACTTC
CDR3 protein: CSARDANSYEQYF

clone size: many
V gene: TRBV29-1
D gene: TRBD2
J gene: TRBJ2-3
CDR3 length: 14
CDR3 DNA: TGCAGCGTCTCTAGCGGGATTTGGACAGATACGCAGTATTTT
CDR3 protein: CSVSSGIWTDTQYF

clone size: NA
V gene: TRBV5-1
D gene: NA
J gene: TRBJ2-3
CDR3 length: 16
CDR3 DNA: TGCGCCAGCAGCTCCCGCCCGTCCGGGAACACAGATACGCAGTATTTT
CDR3 protein: CASSSRPSGNTDTQYF

clone size: NA
V gene: TRBV28
D gene: TRBD1
J gene: TRBJ2-4
CDR3 length: 14
CDR3 DNA: TGTGCCAGCAGGACGACAGGGACCAAAAACATTCAGTACTTC
CDR3 protein: CASRTTGTKNIQYF